This TCR beta chain originates from a study of tumor-infiltrating lymphocytes in localized non-small cell lung cancer. About the research overall: Patients included smokers and never-smokers with various histologies, some sampled after neoadjuvant chemotherapy. Resected tumor was paired with non-adjacent uninvolved lung from the same patient. Overall study results and limits: Immunotypes IM1 and IM2 had similar TCR-derived T-cell fractions. Tumors had more T cell infiltration than uninvolved lung, per TCRbeta sequencing and CD3 counts.

Method: immunoSEQ multiplex PCR; TCRdb's copy keeps in-frame clones and lacks some. The sample holds 9,500 to 15,000 clones; approximately 80% are singletons and the top ten take roughly an eighth. In the case of this clone: Its antigen is as yet unknown.

The receptor was isolated from a human donor with non-small cell lung cancer. Material for sequencing was lung tumor tissue.

CDR3 loop: CASSPITGTGNTEAFF. For the CDR3, the DNA is TGTGCCAGCAGCCCAATAACCGGGACGGGGAACACTGAAGCTTTCTTT. The chain employs TRBV5-8 and TRBJ1-1, with a weak D call TRBD1 (5 bases). Per the germline V gene, CDR1 is SGHTS and CDR2 is YDEGEE. The CDR3 consists of 16 residues. Trimming took off 4 bases at V and 1 base at J, with 17 bases between the two ends.